The T cell receptor beta chain under discussion was sequenced for a study of CD8 T cells in Susac syndrome. Roughly 0.45 to 1 ug RNA was reverse transcribed with random hexamers. TCRdb fed the immunoSEQ multiplex PCR reads into MiXCR, producing one record per CDR3 protein. The sample yields roughly 190,000 distinct CDR3 sequences, 90% to 95% seen once. Trimming removed 4 bases from V and 2 bases from J, with 15 bases in between. The CDR3 runs 15 residues. Per the germline V gene, CDR1 is SGHRS and CDR2 is YFSETQ. The origin of this receptor is a human donor in good health. Sequenced material: CD4+ T cells from PBMCs. The genes are TRBV5-1 and TRBJ2-5; D is possibly TRBD1 (6 bases). In nucleotides, the CDR3 is TGCGCCAGCAGCCCCCATCGGACAGTACAAGAGACCCAGTACTTC. Amino acids: CASSPHRTVQETQYF. Full variable domain (rest looked up from reference TRBV5-1 and TRBJ2-5): KAGVTQTPRYLIKTRGQQVTLSCSPISGHRSVSWYQQTPGQGLQFLFEYFSETQRNKGNFPGRFSGRQFSNSRSEMNVSTLELGDSALYLCASSPHRTVQETQYFGPGTRLLVL.